The clone carrying this T cell receptor (beta chain) was counted ten times or more. Measured with immunoSEQ multiplex PCR; TCRdb has only the in-frame clones, and not every one. Among approximately 170,000 clones, 85% were seen once, and the ten largest hold about 17%. The sample comes from a study of cytomegalovirus exposure and HLA in healthy donors. Germline CDR1 LNHDA, CDR2 SQIVND (reference sequence). This CDR3 contains 13 residues. The trim removed 3 bases at V and 6 bases at J, leaving 4 bases unmatched. The chain has TRBV19 and TRBJ1-2, with TRBD1 matching over 7 bases. Sequenced: PBMCs. The sequence came from a man aged 18 to 29 in good health and CMV-seropositive. CDR3 amino acids: CASSIGRGNGYTF. As DNA, the CDR3 is TGTGCCAGTAGTATTGGCAGGGGGAATGGCTACACCTTC. Filled out from reference TRBV19 and TRBJ1-2, the complete variable domain reads DGGITQSPKYLFRKEGQNVTLSCEQNLNHDAMYWYRQDPGQGLRLIYYSQIVNDFQKGDIAEGYSVSREKKESFPLTVTSAQKNPTAFYLCASSIGRGNGYTFGSGTRLTVV.